These 3 T cell receptor beta chains originate from one sample sequenced in a study of shared clonotypes between healthy human individuals. Clones were read by immunoSEQ multiplex PCR, and TCRdb kept only the in-frame ones, dropping some. This sample yields 800,000 to 1,200,000 clones, of which more than 75% are seen a single time; 0.5% to 0.6% belongs to the top ten. Sequencing was done on a sample of memory CD4+ T cells from PBMCs. Subset described: CD45RA-negative fraction. These receptors all stem from a young man in good health. Some clones in this sample may be carry-over from other donors' samples.

Turning to this clone: A much larger clone differs from this one at a single base, so this may be a read error. Different DNA sequences within this sample yield the same CDR3. J is TRBJ2-7 and V is TRBV27; 9 bases are a match to TRBD1. The germline V gene encodes CDR1 MNHEY and CDR2 SMNVEV (reference sequence). This CDR3 has 15 amino acids. With V trimmed by 4 bases and J by 0 bases, 4 bases remained unmatched. CDR3 coding DNA: TGTGCCAGCAGTTCACCGGGACAGGGCTCCTACGAGCAGTACTTC. Its translation is CASSSPGQGSYEQYF.

The rearrangement links TRBV7-8 to TRBJ1-1, with 8 bases identical to TRBD1. CDR3 length: 12 amino acids. With 5 bases clipped from V and 12 bases from J, the junction kept 8 bases outside the gene matches. Germline CDR1 SGHVS, CDR2 FQNEAQ. The CDR3 is CASSVGQGETFF. In DNA form, the CDR3 reads TGTGCCAGCAGCGTCGGACAGGGAGAAACTTTCTTT.

At least ten counts were recorded for this clone. The J gene is TRBJ1-1, the V gene TRBV13; D is unresolved. Trimming cost V 5 bases and J 0 bases, with 10 bases left between them. The germline V gene encodes CDR1 PRHDT and CDR2 FYEKMQ (reference sequence). This CDR3 comprises 14 residues. The CDR3 coding sequence is TGTGCCAGCAGCCCGTCGACCATGAACACTGAAGCTTTCTTT. It specifies CASSPSTMNTEAFF.